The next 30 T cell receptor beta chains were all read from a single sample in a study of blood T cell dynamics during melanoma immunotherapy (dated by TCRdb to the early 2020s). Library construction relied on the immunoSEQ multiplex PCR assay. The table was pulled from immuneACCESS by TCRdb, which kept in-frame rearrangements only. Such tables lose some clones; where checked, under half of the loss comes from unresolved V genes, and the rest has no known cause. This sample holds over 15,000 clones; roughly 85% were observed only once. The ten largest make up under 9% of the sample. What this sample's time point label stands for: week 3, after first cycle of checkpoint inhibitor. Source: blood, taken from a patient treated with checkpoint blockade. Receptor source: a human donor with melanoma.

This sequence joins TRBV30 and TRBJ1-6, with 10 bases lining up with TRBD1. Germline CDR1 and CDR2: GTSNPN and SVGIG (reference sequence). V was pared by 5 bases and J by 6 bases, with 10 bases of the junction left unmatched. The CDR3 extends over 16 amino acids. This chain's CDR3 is CAWDRTGGATNSPLHF. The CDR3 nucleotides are TGTGCCTGGGACCGGACAGGGGGTGCTACTAATTCACCCCTCCACTTT.

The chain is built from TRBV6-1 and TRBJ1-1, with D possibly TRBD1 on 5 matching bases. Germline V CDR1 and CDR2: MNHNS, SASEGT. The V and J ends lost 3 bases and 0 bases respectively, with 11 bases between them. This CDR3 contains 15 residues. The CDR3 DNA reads TGTGCCAGCAGTGATAGCGGACAAGTGAACACTGAAGCTTTCTTT. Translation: CASSDSGQVNTEAFF.

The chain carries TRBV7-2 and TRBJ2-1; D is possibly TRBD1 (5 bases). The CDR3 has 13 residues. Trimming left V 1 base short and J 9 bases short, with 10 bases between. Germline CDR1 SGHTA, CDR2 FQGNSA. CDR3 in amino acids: CASSLDRPSEQFF. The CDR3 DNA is TGTGCCAGCAGCTTAGACAGGCCCAGTGAGCAGTTCTTC.

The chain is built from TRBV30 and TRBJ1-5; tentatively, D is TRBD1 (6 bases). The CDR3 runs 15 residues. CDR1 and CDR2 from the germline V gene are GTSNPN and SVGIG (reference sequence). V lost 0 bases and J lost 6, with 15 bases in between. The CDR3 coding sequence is TGTGCCTGGAGTGTACGGCAGGGGATGGGTCAGCCCCAGCATTTT. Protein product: CAWSVRQGMGQPQHF.

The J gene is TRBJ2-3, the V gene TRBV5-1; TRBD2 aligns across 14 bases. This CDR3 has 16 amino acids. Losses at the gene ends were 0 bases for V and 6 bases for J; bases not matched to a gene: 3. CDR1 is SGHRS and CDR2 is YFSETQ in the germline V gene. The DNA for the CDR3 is TGCGCCAGCAGCTTGGGACTAGCGGGAGGGGCGGATACGCAGTATTTT. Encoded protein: CASSLGLAGGADTQYF.

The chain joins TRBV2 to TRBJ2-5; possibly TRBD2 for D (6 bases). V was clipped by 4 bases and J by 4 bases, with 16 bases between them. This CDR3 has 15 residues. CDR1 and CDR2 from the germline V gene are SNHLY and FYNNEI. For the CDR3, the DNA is TGTGCCAGCAGTGTGGACTCGACTAGGGGAGAGACCCAGTACTTC. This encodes CASSVDSTRGETQYF. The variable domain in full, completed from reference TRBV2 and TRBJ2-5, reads EPEVTQTPSHQVTQMGQEVILRCVPISNHLYFYWYRQILGQKVEFLVSFYNNEISEKSEIFDDQFSVERPDGSNFTLKIRSTKLEDSAMYFCASSVDSTRGETQYFGPGTRLLVL.

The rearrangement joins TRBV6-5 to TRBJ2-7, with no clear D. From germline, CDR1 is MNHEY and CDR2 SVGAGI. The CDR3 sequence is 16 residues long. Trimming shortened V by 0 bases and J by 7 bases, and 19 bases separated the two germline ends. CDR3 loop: CASSYSISLLGAEQYF. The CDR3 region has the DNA TGTGCCAGCAGTTACTCGATAAGCCTACTGGGTGCGGAGCAGTACTTC.

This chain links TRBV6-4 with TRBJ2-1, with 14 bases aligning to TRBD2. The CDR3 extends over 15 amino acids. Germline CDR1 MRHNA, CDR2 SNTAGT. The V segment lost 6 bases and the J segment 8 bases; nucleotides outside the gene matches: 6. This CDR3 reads CASRKGLAGVDEQFF. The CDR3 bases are TGTGCCAGCAGGAAGGGACTAGCGGGAGTAGATGAGCAGTTCTTC.

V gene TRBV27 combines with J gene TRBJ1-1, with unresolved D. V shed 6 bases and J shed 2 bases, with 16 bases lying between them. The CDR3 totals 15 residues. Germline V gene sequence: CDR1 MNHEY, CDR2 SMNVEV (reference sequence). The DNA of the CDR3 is TGTGCCAGCAGACCACCTAACCGACTAAACACTGAAGCTTTCTTT. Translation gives CASRPPNRLNTEAFF.

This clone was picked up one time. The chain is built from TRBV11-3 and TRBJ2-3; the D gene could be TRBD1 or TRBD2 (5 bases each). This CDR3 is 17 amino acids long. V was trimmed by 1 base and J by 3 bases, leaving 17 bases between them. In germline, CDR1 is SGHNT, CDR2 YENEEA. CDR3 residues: CASSLGDRLRGTDTQYF. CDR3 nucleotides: TGTGCCAGCAGCTTAGGCGATCGACTGAGGGGAACAGATACGCAGTATTTT.

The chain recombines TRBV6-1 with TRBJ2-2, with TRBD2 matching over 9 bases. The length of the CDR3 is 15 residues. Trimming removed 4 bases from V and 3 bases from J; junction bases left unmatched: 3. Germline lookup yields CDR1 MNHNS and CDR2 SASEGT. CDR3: CASSALAGDTGELFF. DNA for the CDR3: TGTGCCAGCAGTGCATTAGCGGGAGACACCGGGGAGCTGTTTTTT.

In DNA, the CDR3 is TGTGCCAGCGACCAGGGGAAAGAGACCCAGTACTTC. Encoded protein: CASDQGKETQYF. The rearrangement uses TRBV2 and TRBJ2-5; D perhaps matches TRBD1 (6 bases). V lost 8 bases to trimming and J lost 3 bases, with 10 bases between them. CDR3 length: 12 residues. CDR1 is SNHLY, CDR2 FYNNEI, per germline.

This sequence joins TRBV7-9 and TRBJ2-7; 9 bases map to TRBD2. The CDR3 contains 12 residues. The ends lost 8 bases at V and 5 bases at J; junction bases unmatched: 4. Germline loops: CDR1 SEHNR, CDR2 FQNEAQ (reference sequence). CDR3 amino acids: CASGGRANEQYF. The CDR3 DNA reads TGTGCCAGCGGCGGGAGGGCCAACGAGCAGTACTTC.

CDR3 protein: CASSPRSEGPTDTQYF. CDR3 sequence (DNA): TGTGCCAGCTCACCAAGGAGCGAGGGCCCCACAGATACGCAGTATTTT. The genes are TRBV18 and TRBJ2-3; D might be TRBD2 (5 bases). V was clipped by 2 bases and J by 2 bases, with 14 bases between them. Germline V gene sequence: CDR1 KGHSH, CDR2 LQKENI. The CDR3 is 16 residues long.

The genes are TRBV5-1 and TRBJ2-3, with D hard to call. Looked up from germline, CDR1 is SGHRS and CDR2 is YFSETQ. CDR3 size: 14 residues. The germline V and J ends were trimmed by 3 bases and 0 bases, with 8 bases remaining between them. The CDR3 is CASSSIDSTDTQYF. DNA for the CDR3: TGCGCCAGCAGCTCGATCGACAGCACAGATACGCAGTATTTT. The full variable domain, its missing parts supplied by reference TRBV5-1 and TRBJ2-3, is KAGVTQTPRYLIKTRGQQVTLSCSPISGHRSVSWYQQTPGQGLQFLFEYFSETQRNKGNFPGRFSGRQFSNSRSEMNVSTLELGDSALYLCASSSIDSTDTQYFGPGTRLTVL.

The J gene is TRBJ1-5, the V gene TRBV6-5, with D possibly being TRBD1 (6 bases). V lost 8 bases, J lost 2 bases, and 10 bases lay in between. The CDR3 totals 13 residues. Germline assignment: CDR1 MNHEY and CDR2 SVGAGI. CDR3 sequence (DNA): TGTGCCAGCCGTCGACAGGGCAATCAGCCCCAGCATTTT. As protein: CASRRQGNQPQHF.

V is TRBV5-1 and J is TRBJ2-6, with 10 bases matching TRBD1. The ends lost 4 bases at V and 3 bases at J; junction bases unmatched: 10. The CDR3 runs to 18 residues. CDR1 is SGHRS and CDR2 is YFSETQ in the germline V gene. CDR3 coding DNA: TGCGCCAGCAGCCGTTCGGGACAGGGGTCGGGTGGGGCCAACGTCCTGACTTTC. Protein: CASSRSGQGSGGANVLTF.

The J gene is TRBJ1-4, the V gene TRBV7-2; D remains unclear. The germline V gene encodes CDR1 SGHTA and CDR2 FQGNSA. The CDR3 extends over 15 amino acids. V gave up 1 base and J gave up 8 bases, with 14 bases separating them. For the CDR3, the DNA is TGTGCCAGCAGCTTAGTTGGATCTACCCCAGAAAAACTGTTTTTT. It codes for CASSLVGSTPEKLFF.

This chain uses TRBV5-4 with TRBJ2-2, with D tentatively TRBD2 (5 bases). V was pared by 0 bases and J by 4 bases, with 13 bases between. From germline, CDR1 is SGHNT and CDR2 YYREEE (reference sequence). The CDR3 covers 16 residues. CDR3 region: CASSLGLKSGTGELFF. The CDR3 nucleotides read TGTGCCAGCAGCTTGGGACTAAAATCGGGCACCGGGGAGCTGTTTTTT.

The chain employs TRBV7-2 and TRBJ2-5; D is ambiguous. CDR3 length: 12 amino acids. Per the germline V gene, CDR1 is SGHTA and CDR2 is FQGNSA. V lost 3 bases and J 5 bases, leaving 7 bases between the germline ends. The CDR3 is CASSFGRETQYF. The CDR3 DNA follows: TGTGCCAGCAGCTTCGGCAGGGAGACCCAGTACTTC.

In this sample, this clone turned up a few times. The CDR3 DNA is TGCGCCAGCAGCCTAGGGGCAGCGGCCCTGGGGCAAGAGACCCAGTACTTC. This sequence encodes CASSLGAAALGQETQYF. The chain has TRBV5-1 and TRBJ2-5; D tentatively fits TRBD1 or TRBD2 (5 bases each). CDR3 size: 17 residues. Germline-derived CDR1 and CDR2 are SGHRS and YFSETQ. V was pared by 4 bases and J by 2 bases, with 21 bases between.

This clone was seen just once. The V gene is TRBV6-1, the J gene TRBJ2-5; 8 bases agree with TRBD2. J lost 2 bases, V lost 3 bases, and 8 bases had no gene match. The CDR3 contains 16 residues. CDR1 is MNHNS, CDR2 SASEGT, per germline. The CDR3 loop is CASSEAGGKRQETQYF. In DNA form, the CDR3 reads TGTGCCAGCAGTGAGGCGGGAGGCAAACGGCAAGAGACCCAGTACTTC.

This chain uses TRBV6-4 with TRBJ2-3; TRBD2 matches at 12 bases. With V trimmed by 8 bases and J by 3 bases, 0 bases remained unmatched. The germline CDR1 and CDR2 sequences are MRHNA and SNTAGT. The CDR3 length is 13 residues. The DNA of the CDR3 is TGTGCCAGCGGGACTAGCGGGACAGATACGCAGTATTTT. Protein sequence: CASGTSGTDTQYF.

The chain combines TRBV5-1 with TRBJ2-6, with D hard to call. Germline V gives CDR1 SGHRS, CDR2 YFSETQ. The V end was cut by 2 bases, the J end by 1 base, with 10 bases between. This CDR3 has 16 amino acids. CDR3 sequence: CASSFFSESGANVLTF. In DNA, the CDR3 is TGCGCCAGCAGCTTTTTCAGTGAATCTGGGGCCAACGTCCTGACTTTC.

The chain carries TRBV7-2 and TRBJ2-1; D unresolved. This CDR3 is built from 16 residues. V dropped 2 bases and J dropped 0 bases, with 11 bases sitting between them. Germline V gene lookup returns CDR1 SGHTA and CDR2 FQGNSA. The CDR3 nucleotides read TGTGCCAGCAGCTTAACCTTCCGGAGCTCCTACAATGAGCAGTTCTTC. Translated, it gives CASSLTFRSSYNEQFF.

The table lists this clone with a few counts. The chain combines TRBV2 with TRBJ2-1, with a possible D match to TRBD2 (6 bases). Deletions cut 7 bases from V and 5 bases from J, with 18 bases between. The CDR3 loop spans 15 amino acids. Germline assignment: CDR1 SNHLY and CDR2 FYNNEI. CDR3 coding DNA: TGTGCCAGCAACAAAGTCGGAGGGCAGGACAATGAGCAGTTCTTC. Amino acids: CASNKVGGQDNEQFF.

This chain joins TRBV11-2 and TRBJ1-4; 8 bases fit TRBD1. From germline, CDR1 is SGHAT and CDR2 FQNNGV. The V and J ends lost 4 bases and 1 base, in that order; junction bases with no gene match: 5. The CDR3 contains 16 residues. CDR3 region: CASSSIDRGTNEKLFF. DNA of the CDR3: TGTGCCAGCAGCTCTATAGACAGGGGAACTAATGAAAAACTGTTTTTT.

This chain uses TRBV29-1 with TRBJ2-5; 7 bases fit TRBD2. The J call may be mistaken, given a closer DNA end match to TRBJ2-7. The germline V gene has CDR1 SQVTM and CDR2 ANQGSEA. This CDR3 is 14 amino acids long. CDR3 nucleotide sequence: TGCAGCGTTGAAGTTATGGGCGGGGGATACGAGCAGTACTTC. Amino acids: CSVEVMGGGYEQYF.

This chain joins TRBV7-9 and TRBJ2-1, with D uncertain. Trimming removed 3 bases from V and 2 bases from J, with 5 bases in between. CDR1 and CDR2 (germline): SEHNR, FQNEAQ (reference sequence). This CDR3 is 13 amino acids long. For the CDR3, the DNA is TGTGCCAGCAGCTTGCCCACCTACAATGAGCAGTTCTTC. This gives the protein CASSLPTYNEQFF.

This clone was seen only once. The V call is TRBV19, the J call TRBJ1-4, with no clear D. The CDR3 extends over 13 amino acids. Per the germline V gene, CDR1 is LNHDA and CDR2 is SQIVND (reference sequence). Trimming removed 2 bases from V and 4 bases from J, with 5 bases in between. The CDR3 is CASSISNNEKLFF. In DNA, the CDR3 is TGTGCCAGTAGTATAAGTAATAATGAAAAACTGTTTTTT. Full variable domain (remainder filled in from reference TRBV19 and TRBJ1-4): DGGITQSPKYLFRKEGQNVTLSCEQNLNHDAMYWYRQDPGQGLRLIYYSQIVNDFQKGDIAEGYSVSREKKESFPLTVTSAQKNPTAFYLCASSISNNEKLFFGSGTQLSVL.